Listed below are T cell receptor beta chains from one sample, sequenced in a study of blood T cell repertoires in COVID-19. Some clones are missing from TCRdb's copy, which holds only in-frame ones; the method was immunoSEQ multiplex PCR. Here the sample spans under 300,000 clones, approximately 82% being singletons. The sample consisted of peripheral blood. The receptors come from a man between 60 and 75 years old who had recovered from COVID-19. The CDR3 runs from the conserved cysteine through the conserved F or W. The order of the fields is CDR3 protein, J gene, V gene.

cdr3_aa: CASSVEASGSYEQYF
j_call: TRBJ2-7
v_call: TRBV9

cdr3_aa: CASAGPYEQYF
j_call: TRBJ2-7
v_call: TRBV28

cdr3_aa: CASSVGRDSSYEQYF
j_call: TRBJ2-7
v_call: TRBV6-5

cdr3_aa: CASSLLGLLGELFF
j_call: TRBJ2-2
v_call: TRBV7-9

cdr3_aa: CASVISGTSRNTGELFF
j_call: TRBJ2-2
v_call: TRBV12-5

cdr3_aa: CASSQTTGWETQYF
j_call: TRBJ2-5
v_call: TRBV4-2

cdr3_aa: CATRGKQVRPNEQYF
j_call: TRBJ2-7
v_call: TRBV24-1

cdr3_aa: CASSGVRGTSGTDTQYF
j_call: TRBJ2-3
v_call: TRBV6-1

cdr3_aa: CASSSKRLAGNDGTGELFF
j_call: TRBJ2-2
v_call: TRBV5-1

cdr3_aa: CASSLQTEAFF
j_call: TRBJ1-1
v_call: TRBV5-4

cdr3_aa: CASSEIAGRTEAFF
j_call: TRBJ1-1
v_call: TRBV10-1

cdr3_aa: CASSRYSETQYF
j_call: TRBJ2-5
v_call: TRBV7-2

cdr3_aa: CASSLLRGNYGYTF
j_call: TRBJ1-2
v_call: TRBV28

cdr3_aa: CASSLNSYYGYTF
j_call: TRBJ1-2
v_call: TRBV28

cdr3_aa: CASSYSRQGRQETQYF
j_call: TRBJ2-5
v_call: TRBV6-5

cdr3_aa: CASSPRTSGTYEQYF
j_call: TRBJ2-7
v_call: TRBV5-1

cdr3_aa: CASSQQGARSPLHF
j_call: TRBJ1-6
v_call: TRBV7-9